A single sample is the source of the 23 T cell receptor beta chains below, sequenced in a study of OX40 agonist ivuxolimab in advanced cancers. The library was produced with the immunoSEQ multiplex PCR assay. Entries here come from immuneACCESS through TCRdb and include only in-frame sequences with V and J called. Some clones fail to appear in such tables; in the studies checked, an unresolved V gene covers under half of the shortfall, and the cause of the remainder is unknown. The sample contains tens of thousands of clones, about 83% of them found a single time. Around 1.6% of the sample is in the top ten clones. The sequencing used CD4+ or CD8+ T cells sorted from blood, collected in a trial of the OX40 agonist ivuxolimab. These receptors were taken from an adult with an advanced solid tumor such as melanoma, head and neck, liver or kidney cancer.

The chain has TRBV27 and TRBJ1-1; tentative D call: TRBD1 (5 bases). Germline V gene data show CDR1 as MNHEY and CDR2 as SMNVEV (reference sequence). The CDR3 has 15 amino acids. V was pared by 5 bases and J by 5 bases, with 18 bases between. CDR3 protein: CASSVQGPRGTEAFF. DNA for the CDR3: TGTGCCAGCAGTGTCCAGGGTCCCCGGGGAACTGAAGCTTTCTTT.

This clone was counted only a few times. The V gene is TRBV30, the J gene TRBJ2-7; possible D gene TRBD1, 5 bases. The CDR3 is 15 residues long. Germline lookup yields CDR1 GTSNPN and CDR2 SVGIG (reference sequence). Trimming cost V 4 bases and J 6 bases, with 22 bases left between them. CDR3 bases: TGTGCCTGGACCTTATCAGGGATCCCGCGTGGCGAGCAGTACTTC. This translates into CAWTLSGIPRGEQYF.

The chain employs TRBV10-1 and TRBJ1-2; D perhaps matches TRBD1 (5 bases). Germline-derived CDR1 and CDR2 are WNHNN and SYGVQD (reference sequence). V lost 7 bases and J lost 6, with 21 bases in between. The CDR3 length is 15 residues. As DNA, the CDR3 is TGCGCCAGCACCCCCCTGGACCCTGGGACCGATGGCTACACCTTC. Protein product: CASTPLDPGTDGYTF.

The rearrangement joins TRBV11-3 to TRBJ2-1, with D maybe TRBD2 (6 bases). V dropped 3 bases and J dropped 9 bases, with 18 bases sitting between them. The germline gives CDR1 SGHNT, CDR2 YENEEA. The CDR3 consists of 15 residues. The CDR3 nucleotides are TGTGCCAGCAGCTTGGGCGGCTCACCGGGGGTTGAGCAGTTCTTC. Translation gives CASSLGGSPGVEQFF.

V and J are TRBV9 and TRBJ2-7, with 8 positions matching TRBD2. The CDR3 is 13 amino acids. Trimming took 3 bases from V and 12 from J; bases not matched to a gene: 11. Germline assignment: CDR1 SGDLS and CDR2 YYNGEE. CDR3 in amino acids: CASSATGTSNWYF. The CDR3 DNA is TGTGCCAGCAGCGCCACCGGGACTAGTAATTGGTACTTC.

The genes are TRBV11-3 and TRBJ2-7; 7 positions agree with TRBD2. The CDR3 sequence is 12 residues long. V shed 5 bases, J shed 4 bases, and the junction held 2 bases outside the gene matches. Per germline, CDR1 SGHNT and CDR2 YENEEA. CDR3 sequence: CASSRSGYEQYF. The CDR3 coding sequence is TGTGCCAGCAGCCGTAGCGGGTACGAGCAGTACTTC. The whole variable domain, remainder taken from reference TRBV11-3 and TRBJ2-7, is EAGVVQSPRYKIIEKKQPVAFWCNPISGHNTLYWYLQNLGQGPELLIRYENEEAVDDSQLPKDRFSAERLKGVDSTLKIQPAELGDSAVYLCASSRSGYEQYFGPGTRLTVT.

V gene TRBV2 combines with J gene TRBJ1-5, with a possible D match to TRBD1 (6 bases). This CDR3 spans 15 amino acids. CDR1 SNHLY and CDR2 FYNNEI come from the germline V gene. The V and J ends lost 6 bases and 0 bases respectively, with 12 bases between them. CDR3 residues: CASRGTINSNQPQHF. The CDR3 coding sequence is TGTGCCAGCAGAGGGACAATAAATAGCAATCAGCCCCAGCATTTT.

This clone was detected ten times or more. The chain employs TRBV13 and TRBJ1-3; D not resolved. The ends were cut back, 1 base at V and 0 bases at J, with 13 bases in the middle. Germline V CDR1 and CDR2: PRHDT, FYEKMQ (reference sequence). This CDR3 comprises 17 residues. CDR3 sequence (DNA): TGTGCCAGCAGCTTAGAGTCACTTTTTAGCTCTGGAAACACCATATATTTT. Translated, it gives CASSLESLFSSGNTIYF.

This chain uses TRBV27 with TRBJ1-3, with D possibly matching TRBD1 (6 bases). Per germline, CDR1 MNHEY and CDR2 SMNVEV (reference sequence). This CDR3 has 17 residues. With 4 bases removed from V and 4 bases from J, the gap between germline ends came to 20 bases. CDR3 in DNA: TGTGCCAGCAGTTCGTGGGCAGGGGCGGGGAGAGGAAACACCATATATTTT. Amino acids: CASSSWAGAGRGNTIYF.

This clone was counted between two and nine times. This chain uses TRBV19 with TRBJ1-5, with D possibly TRBD1 on 6 matching bases. Germline values: CDR1 LNHDA, CDR2 SQIVND (reference sequence). Trimming left V 10 bases short and J 4 bases short, with 14 bases between. This CDR3 is 13 amino acids long. The CDR3 spells CATMVTGNQPQHF. The CDR3 coding sequence is TGTGCCACCATGGTCACAGGGAATCAGCCCCAGCATTTT.

The chain joins TRBV7-2 to TRBJ1-4; no reliable D call. The CDR3 is 12 residues long. V lost 3 bases and J 8 bases, leaving 7 bases between the germline ends. Per germline, CDR1 SGHTA and CDR2 FQGNSA. The CDR3 sequence is CASSFTGEKLFF. Written as DNA, the CDR3 is TGTGCCAGCAGCTTTACTGGGGAAAAACTGTTTTTT. Filled out from reference TRBV7-2 and TRBJ1-4, the complete variable domain reads GAGVSQSPSNKVTEKGKDVELRCDPISGHTALYWYRQSLGQGLEFLIYFQGNSAPDKSGLPSDRFSAERTGGSVSTLTIQRTQQEDSAVYLCASSFTGEKLFFGSGTQLSVL.

The chain employs TRBV9 and TRBJ1-4; D is unresolved. Deletions cut 0 bases from V and 0 bases from J, with 6 bases between. Germline V gives CDR1 SGDLS, CDR2 YYNGEE. The CDR3 has 15 amino acids. In nucleotides, the CDR3 is TGTGCCAGCAGCGTAGGGCAGGCAACTAATGAAAAACTGTTTTTT. As protein: CASSVGQATNEKLFF. The full variable domain, in which reference TRBV9 and TRBJ1-4 provide the parts outside the CDR3, is DSGVTQTPKHLITATGQRVTLRCSPRSGDLSVYWYQQSLDQGLQFLIQYYNGEERAKGNILERFSAQQFPDLHSELNLSSLELGDSALYFCASSVGQATNEKLFFGSGTQLSVL.

The chain uses TRBV12-5 and TRBJ2-2; D is undetermined. Germline-derived CDR1 and CDR2 are LGHNT and FRNRAP. Trimming took off 0 bases at V and 5 bases at J, with 10 bases between the two ends. This CDR3 region has 15 residues. CDR3 bases: TGTGCTAGTGGTTTGGTAAATGGGCGGACCGGGGAGCTGTTTTTT. Translation: CASGLVNGRTGELFF.

This clone was seen just once. V gene TRBV28 combines with J gene TRBJ1-1, with D possibly TRBD1 on 6 matching bases. Trimming removed 2 bases from V and 4 bases from J, with 11 bases in between. Germline CDR1 and CDR2: MDHEN and SYDVKM. This CDR3 has 14 residues. As DNA, the CDR3 is TGTGCCAGCAGTTTACGGGGGGCGGTCACTGAAGCTTTCTTT. Translating gives CASSLRGAVTEAFF.

The chain couples TRBV7-9 to TRBJ2-7, with D unclear. Germline CDR1 and CDR2: SEHNR and FQNEAQ (reference sequence). This CDR3 spans 12 amino acids. V gave up 5 bases and J gave up 3 bases, with 8 bases separating them. The CDR3 bases are TGTGCCAGCAGCCCCAGTGACTACGAGCAGTACTTC. Translated, it gives CASSPSDYEQYF.

This sequence joins TRBV11-3 and TRBJ2-2; 8 bases agree with TRBD2. From germline, CDR1 is SGHNT and CDR2 YENEEA. V was clipped by 1 base and J by 2 bases; unmatched bases: 0. The CDR3 is 15 residues long. CDR3 loop: CASSLVAGNTGELFF. In nucleotides, the CDR3 is TGTGCCAGCAGCTTAGTAGCGGGAAACACCGGGGAGCTGTTTTTT.

The V call is TRBV9, the J call TRBJ1-2; tentatively, D is TRBD1 (6 bases). Trimming cost V 3 bases and J 9 bases, with 12 bases left between them. The CDR3 runs 12 residues. CDR1 SGDLS and CDR2 YYNGEE come from the germline V gene. The CDR3 is CASSALQGRYTF. CDR3 nucleotide sequence: TGTGCCAGCAGCGCCTTACAGGGCCGCTACACCTTC.

V is TRBV5-1 and J is TRBJ1-1, with 9 bases fitting TRBD1. CDR3 length: 15 residues. Germline V gene data show CDR1 as SGHRS and CDR2 as YFSETQ. V dropped 4 bases and J dropped 7; count of bases not matched to a gene: 11. CDR3 in DNA: TGCGCCAGCAGCCCGAATTACCGGGACAGGGATGAAGCTTTCTTT. Translating gives CASSPNYRDRDEAFF.

The chain is built from TRBV11-2 and TRBJ1-1, with D perhaps TRBD1 (5 bases). This CDR3 is built from 12 residues. The V end lost 5 bases, the J end lost 10 bases, and 14 bases lay between the germline ends. Germline V CDR1 and CDR2: SGHAT, FQNNGV. CDR3: CASSRDRERAFF. CDR3 in DNA: TGTGCCAGCAGCAGGGACCGGGAGCGAGCTTTCTTT. The full variable domain, in which reference TRBV11-2 and TRBJ1-1 provide the parts outside the CDR3, is EAGVAQSPRYKIIEKRQSVAFWCNPISGHATLYWYQQILGQGPKLLIQFQNNGVVDDSQLPKDRFSAERLKGVDSTLKIQPAKLEDSAVYLCASSRDRERAFFGQGTRLTVV.

The chain recombines TRBV14 with TRBJ2-1; 12 bases are shared with TRBD2. The germline V gene has CDR1 SGHDN and CDR2 FVKESK. The CDR3 has 14 residues. V lost 1 base and J lost 16; bases outside the gene matches: 8. CDR3 DNA sequence: TGTGCCAGCAGCCAAGGCCTAGCGGGAGGGCCGGTCTTCTTC. It yields the protein CASSQGLAGGPVFF.

V and J are TRBV15 and TRBJ2-1; the match to TRBD2 covers 15 bases. V shed 5 bases, J shed 8 bases, and the junction held 7 bases outside the gene matches. The CDR3 is 16 amino acids. Germline lookup yields CDR1 LNHNV and CDR2 YYDKDF (reference sequence). CDR3 coding DNA: TGTGCCACCAGCCGCGGACTAGCGGGAGGGCACCATGAGCAGTTCTTC. Amino acid sequence: CATSRGLAGGHHEQFF.

The rearrangement joins TRBV19 to TRBJ1-5; a possible D gene is TRBD1 (6 bases). CDR3 length: 15 amino acids. Trimming stripped 6 bases from V and 8 bases from J, with 20 bases between. CDR1 and CDR2 (germline): LNHDA, SQIVND (reference sequence). The CDR3 spells CASSPREGGQKPQHF. CDR3 coding DNA: TGTGCCAGTAGCCCGAGGGAGGGGGGCCAAAAGCCCCAGCATTTT.

The V and J genes are TRBV7-2 and TRBJ1-3; no clear D. Between the trimmed V and J ends, which lost 3 bases and 0 bases, there was a span of 12 bases. CDR3 length: 16 amino acids. The germline gives CDR1 SGHTA, CDR2 FQGNSA. The CDR3: CASSFRRESSGNTIYF. The CDR3 region has the DNA TGTGCCAGCAGCTTCCGGAGAGAGAGCTCTGGAAACACCATATATTTT.